The TCR beta chain described here comes from a study of glioma-infiltrating T cells. The study, taken as a whole, reports: Only very few CDR3 sequences appeared in both tissue and blood. Tissue-blood divergence was below expectation in non-neoplastic patients, above in gliomas.

In its sample, this clonotype was seen a few times. Antigen unknown. Using RNA template, CDR3s of TCR alpha and beta were amplified with iRepertoire arm-PCR. For one-step reverse transcription and amplification, about 90-450 ng of tissue mRNA or PBMC total RNA was used. TCRdb processed the multiplex PCR reads anew with MiXCR; each CDR3 protein has one entry. The data show about 130,000 distinct CDR3 sequences, about 25% seen once. CDR3 length: 15 amino acids. Germline V gene lookup returns CDR1 SGHVS and CDR2 FQNEAQ. The V and J ends lost 3 bases and 2 bases respectively, with 11 bases between them. The material sequenced was glioma tissue, nonneoplastic brain tissue, or PBMCs (not recorded which). This chain joins TRBV7-8 and TRBJ2-1; tentatively, D is TRBD2 (5 bases). The sequence came from a human donor with low-grade glioma or glioblastoma, undergoing nonglioma brain surgery, or in good health (not recorded which). CDR3 amino acids: CASSFYREAYNEQFF. The CDR3 region has the DNA TGTGCCAGCAGCTTCTACCGGGAAGCCTACAATGAGCAGTTCTTC.